The sequence of this T cell receptor (beta chain) was determined in a study of blood T cell repertoires in COVID-19. The wider study: T cells, B-cell-depleted T cells, or PBMCs supplied cDNA or gDNA.

In the study's own analysis: By means of reference gene primer amplification, nucleated cell counts were estimated. Measured with immunoSEQ multiplex PCR; TCRdb has only the in-frame clones, and not every one. Clone size and the V and J calls come from that table; the DNA yielded D and trimming. The sample yields about 170,000 clones, approximately 85% seen once. The CDR3 is made up of 13 amino acids. The junction had 2 bases not matched to a gene; V was cut back by 5 bases and J by 2 bases. Germline V gene data show CDR1 as SGHNT and CDR2 as YENEEA. The chain employs TRBV11-3 and TRBJ2-5; 7 bases map to TRBD2. This clonotype was sampled from a woman at least 80 years old with COVID-19, enrolled during active disease. The sample consisted of peripheral blood. The CDR3 protein is CASSVSGQETQYF. The CDR3 nucleotides read TGTGCCAGCAGCGTTAGCGGGCAAGAGACCCAGTACTTC.